This is a list of T cell receptor beta chains from one sample in a study of OX40 agonist ivuxolimab in advanced cancers. The data were produced by immunoSEQ multiplex PCR, yet TCRdb's version contains in-frame clones alone and is incomplete. In the table there are 35,000 or so clones, 84% of which are singletons. The sample was CD4+ or CD8+ T cells sorted from blood, taken in a trial of the OX40 agonist ivuxolimab. All receptors derive from an adult with an advanced solid tumor such as melanoma, head and neck, liver or kidney cancer. Each CDR3 is given with its conserved first and last residue. The order of the fields is D gene, V gene, CDR3 length, clone size, J gene, CDR3 protein, CDR3 DNA. D genes are given only for firm matches. Expanded clones get a size class; other rows say once, few or many, or leave the size out.

D gene: TRBD2
V gene: TRBV5-4
CDR3 length: 13
clone size: NA
J gene: TRBJ2-3
CDR3 protein: CATWGGGPNTQYF
CDR3 DNA: TGTGCCACCTGGGGGGGAGGGCCAAATACGCAGTATTTT

D gene: TRBD2
V gene: TRBV9
CDR3 length: 16
clone size: NA
J gene: TRBJ2-1
CDR3 protein: CASSVGEGLSGNEQFF
CDR3 DNA: TGTGCCAGCAGCGTAGGGGAGGGACTATCCGGCAATGAGCAGTTCTTC

D gene: NA
V gene: TRBV30
CDR3 length: 12
clone size: NA
J gene: TRBJ1-2
CDR3 protein: CAGMWEFYGYTF
CDR3 DNA: TGTGCTGGGATGTGGGAATTCTATGGCTACACCTTC

D gene: TRBD2
V gene: TRBV6-6
CDR3 length: 16
clone size: NA
J gene: TRBJ2-7
CDR3 protein: CASSGASGRFSYEQCF
CDR3 DNA: TGTGCCAGCAGTGGGGCTAGCGGGAGGTTTTCCTACGAGCAGTGCTTC

D gene: NA
V gene: TRBV6-5
CDR3 length: 13
clone size: NA
J gene: TRBJ1-1
CDR3 protein: CASSYSPRVEAFF
CDR3 DNA: TGTGCCAGCAGTTACTCGCCCCGAGTGGAGGCTTTCTTT

D gene: TRBD2
V gene: TRBV7-2
CDR3 length: 14
clone size: NA
J gene: TRBJ2-7
CDR3 protein: CASSSLAGNYEQYF
CDR3 DNA: TGTGCCAGCAGCTCGCTAGCGGGGAACTACGAGCAGTACTTC

D gene: TRBD2
V gene: TRBV28
CDR3 length: 17
clone size: once
J gene: TRBJ2-7
CDR3 protein: CASSSPGLAGVSYEQYF
CDR3 DNA: TGTGCCAGCAGTTCACCCGGTTTAGCGGGTGTGTCCTACGAGCAGTACTTC

D gene: NA
V gene: TRBV7-8
CDR3 length: 14
clone size: NA
J gene: TRBJ2-7
CDR3 protein: CASSLVTAEYEQYF
CDR3 DNA: TGTGCCAGCAGCTTAGTTACAGCGGAATACGAGCAGTACTTC

D gene: NA
V gene: TRBV7-6
CDR3 length: 13
clone size: NA
J gene: TRBJ2-7
CDR3 protein: CASSLTPGREQYF
CDR3 DNA: TGTGCCAGCAGCTTAACTCCGGGCCGCGAGCAGTACTTC

D gene: TRBD2
V gene: TRBV11-2
CDR3 length: 15
clone size: NA
J gene: TRBJ2-1
CDR3 protein: CASSSLAGRANEQFF
CDR3 DNA: TGTGCCAGCAGCTCACTAGCGGGTAGGGCCAATGAGCAGTTCTTC

D gene: NA
V gene: TRBV7-8
CDR3 length: 13
clone size: NA
J gene: TRBJ2-1
CDR3 protein: CASSPTGFNEQFF
CDR3 DNA: TGTGCCAGCAGCCCCACAGGGTTCAATGAGCAGTTCTTC

D gene: TRBD2
V gene: TRBV9
CDR3 length: 16
clone size: NA
J gene: TRBJ2-7
CDR3 protein: CASSPRLAGGIHEQYF
CDR3 DNA: TGTGCCAGCAGCCCGAGACTAGCGGGGGGAATCCACGAGCAGTACTTC

D gene: NA
V gene: TRBV28
CDR3 length: 11
clone size: once
J gene: TRBJ2-1
CDR3 protein: CASSRLGEQFF
CDR3 DNA: TGTGCCAGCAGTCGTCTCGGTGAGCAGTTCTTC

D gene: TRBD2
V gene: TRBV6-1
CDR3 length: 16
clone size: NA
J gene: TRBJ2-1
CDR3 protein: CASSGVSGSPDNEQFF
CDR3 DNA: TGTGCCAGCAGTGGGGTTAGCGGGAGTCCTGACAATGAGCAGTTCTTC

D gene: NA
V gene: TRBV6-1
CDR3 length: 14
clone size: NA
J gene: TRBJ1-1
CDR3 protein: CASSAEQSQTEAFF
CDR3 DNA: TGTGCCAGCAGTGCAGAACAGTCGCAGACTGAAGCTTTCTTT

D gene: NA
V gene: TRBV28
CDR3 length: 12
clone size: NA
J gene: TRBJ2-7
CDR3 protein: CASSPPHYEQYF
CDR3 DNA: TGTGCCAGCAGTCCCCCCCACTACGAGCAGTACTTC

D gene: NA
V gene: TRBV28
CDR3 length: 13
clone size: NA
J gene: TRBJ1-2
CDR3 protein: CASSLTYNYGYTF
CDR3 DNA: TGTGCCAGCAGTTTAACCTATAACTATGGCTACACCTTC

D gene: NA
V gene: TRBV19
CDR3 length: 14
clone size: few
J gene: TRBJ2-1
CDR3 protein: CASSMGEGGNEQFF
CDR3 DNA: TGTGCCAGTAGCATGGGAGAGGGGGGGAATGAGCAGTTCTTC

D gene: TRBD1
V gene: TRBV5-6
CDR3 length: 14
clone size: NA
J gene: TRBJ1-1
CDR3 protein: CASSWGQGPTEAFF
CDR3 DNA: TGTGCCAGCAGCTGGGGACAGGGACCAACTGAAGCTTTCTTT

D gene: TRBD1
V gene: TRBV2
CDR3 length: 14
clone size: NA
J gene: TRBJ1-3
CDR3 protein: CASRRQGDGNTIYF
CDR3 DNA: TGTGCCAGCAGGAGACAGGGAGATGGAAACACCATATATTTT

D gene: NA
V gene: TRBV7-9
CDR3 length: 15
clone size: once
J gene: TRBJ2-5
CDR3 protein: CASSLEGTFQETQYF
CDR3 DNA: TGTGCCAGCAGCTTAGAAGGCACTTTTCAAGAGACCCAGTACTTC

D gene: NA
V gene: TRBV18
CDR3 length: 16
clone size: NA
J gene: TRBJ2-5
CDR3 protein: CASSPRRQGPQETQYF
CDR3 DNA: TGTGCCAGCTCACCAAGAAGGCAGGGCCCCCAAGAGACCCAGTACTTC

D gene: NA
V gene: TRBV7-6
CDR3 length: 16
clone size: NA
J gene: TRBJ2-7
CDR3 protein: CASSLMGGGGRDEQYF
CDR3 DNA: TGTGCCAGCAGCTTGATGGGCGGAGGGGGGCGAGACGAGCAGTACTTC

D gene: TRBD1
V gene: TRBV5-6
CDR3 length: 15
clone size: NA
J gene: TRBJ2-7
CDR3 protein: CASSWTGTGKHEQYF
CDR3 DNA: TGTGCCAGCAGCTGGACCGGGACAGGGAAACACGAGCAGTACTTC

D gene: NA
V gene: TRBV6-6
CDR3 length: 11
clone size: NA
J gene: TRBJ1-4
CDR3 protein: CASQMGEKLFF
CDR3 DNA: TGTGCCAGCCAAATGGGGGAAAAACTGTTTTTT

D gene: TRBD1
V gene: TRBV28
CDR3 length: 20
clone size: NA
J gene: TRBJ1-2
CDR3 protein: CASSQFPHPVPGQGAVGYTF
CDR3 DNA: TGTGCCAGCAGCCAATTTCCCCATCCTGTACCGGGACAGGGGGCAGTTGGCTACACCTTC

D gene: NA
V gene: TRBV7-5
CDR3 length: 17
clone size: NA
J gene: TRBJ2-7
CDR3 protein: CARSDRWTSGWVREQYF
CDR3 DNA: TGTGCCAGAAGCGATAGGTGGACTAGCGGGTGGGTGCGGGAGCAGTACTTC

D gene: NA
V gene: TRBV5-1
CDR3 length: 13
clone size: NA
J gene: TRBJ2-2
CDR3 protein: CASSLVLAGELFF
CDR3 DNA: TGCGCCAGCAGCTTGGTACTGGCCGGGGAGCTGTTTTTT

D gene: NA
V gene: TRBV11-3
CDR3 length: 13
clone size: NA
J gene: TRBJ2-7
CDR3 protein: CASSFPSSYEQYF
CDR3 DNA: TGTGCCAGCAGCTTCCCCAGCTCCTACGAGCAGTACTTC

D gene: TRBD1
V gene: TRBV11-3
CDR3 length: 14
clone size: NA
J gene: TRBJ2-7
CDR3 protein: CASSLGTEDYEQYF
CDR3 DNA: TGTGCCAGCAGCTTGGGGACAGAAGACTACGAGCAGTACTTC

D gene: NA
V gene: TRBV11-2
CDR3 length: 15
clone size: NA
J gene: TRBJ2-3
CDR3 protein: CASRTRDQGADTQYF
CDR3 DNA: TGTGCCAGCAGAACTCGGGACCAGGGTGCAGATACGCAGTATTTT

D gene: NA
V gene: TRBV27
CDR3 length: 15
clone size: NA
J gene: TRBJ2-5
CDR3 protein: CASSLLGEYQETQYF
CDR3 DNA: TGTGCCAGCAGTTTATTGGGAGAGTACCAAGAGACCCAGTACTTC

D gene: NA
V gene: TRBV9
CDR3 length: 15
clone size: NA
J gene: TRBJ2-5
CDR3 protein: CASSSEDYLQETQYF
CDR3 DNA: TGTGCCAGCAGCTCTGAGGACTACCTTCAAGAGACCCAGTACTTC

D gene: NA
V gene: TRBV7-9
CDR3 length: 15
clone size: NA
J gene: TRBJ2-1
CDR3 protein: CASSFFRDRDNEQFF
CDR3 DNA: TGTGCCAGCAGCTTTTTTCGAGACAGAGACAATGAGCAGTTCTTC

D gene: NA
V gene: TRBV6-5
CDR3 length: 14
clone size: NA
J gene: TRBJ1-2
CDR3 protein: CASSYSTGNYGYTF
CDR3 DNA: TGTGCCAGCAGTTACTCGACAGGAAACTATGGCTACACCTTC

D gene: TRBD1
V gene: TRBV5-6
CDR3 length: 15
clone size: NA
J gene: TRBJ1-1
CDR3 protein: CASSVAGGWDTEAFF
CDR3 DNA: TGTGCCAGCAGCGTAGCAGGGGGCTGGGACACTGAAGCTTTCTTT

D gene: TRBD2
V gene: TRBV11-3
CDR3 length: 18
clone size: NA
J gene: TRBJ2-6
CDR3 protein: CASSTTSGFSSGANVLTF
CDR3 DNA: TGTGCCAGCAGTACTACTAGCGGGTTCAGCTCTGGGGCCAACGTCCTGACTTTC

D gene: NA
V gene: TRBV5-6
CDR3 length: 17
clone size: NA
J gene: TRBJ1-2
CDR3 protein: CASSLGGAGRRNYGYTF
CDR3 DNA: TGTGCCAGCAGCTTGGGGGGTGCAGGGAGGAGGAACTATGGCTACACCTTC

D gene: NA
V gene: TRBV6-6
CDR3 length: 16
clone size: NA
J gene: TRBJ1-1
CDR3 protein: CASSSPPGSTGTEAFF
CDR3 DNA: TGTGCCAGCAGCTCCCCGCCCGGTTCCACGGGCACTGAAGCTTTCTTT

D gene: NA
V gene: TRBV25-1
CDR3 length: 13
clone size: NA
J gene: TRBJ1-1
CDR3 protein: CASSGTRETEAFF
CDR3 DNA: TGTGCCAGCAGTGGTACCCGTGAGACTGAAGCTTTCTTT

D gene: NA
V gene: TRBV13
CDR3 length: 15
clone size: once
J gene: TRBJ1-5
CDR3 protein: CASSHRVLGNQPQHF
CDR3 DNA: TGTGCCAGCAGTCACCGGGTCTTGGGCAATCAGCCCCAGCATTTT

D gene: NA
V gene: TRBV27
CDR3 length: 14
clone size: NA
J gene: TRBJ2-5
CDR3 protein: CASSLTAGQETQYF
CDR3 DNA: TGTGCCAGCAGTTTAACGGCAGGGCAAGAGACCCAGTACTTC

D gene: TRBD2
V gene: TRBV11-2
CDR3 length: 15
clone size: NA
J gene: TRBJ2-7
CDR3 protein: CASSINSGSSYEQYF
CDR3 DNA: TGTGCCAGCAGCATAAATAGCGGGTCGTCCTACGAGCAGTACTTC

D gene: NA
V gene: TRBV15
CDR3 length: 18
clone size: once
J gene: TRBJ2-3
CDR3 protein: CATSILPDSENRTDTQYF
CDR3 DNA: TGTGCCACCAGCATATTACCGGACTCAGAGAATCGCACAGATACGCAGTATTTT

D gene: NA
V gene: TRBV7-8
CDR3 length: 12
clone size: NA
J gene: TRBJ1-2
CDR3 protein: CASSRGLGGYTF
CDR3 DNA: TGTGCCAGCAGCCGGGGGCTGGGAGGCTACACCTTC

D gene: NA
V gene: TRBV6-5
CDR3 length: 11
clone size: NA
J gene: TRBJ2-7
CDR3 protein: CASSYSWREYF
CDR3 DNA: TGTGCCAGCAGTTACTCTTGGCGGGAGTACTTC

D gene: NA
V gene: TRBV19
CDR3 length: 14
clone size: NA
J gene: TRBJ1-4
CDR3 protein: CASSTPGLNEKLFF
CDR3 DNA: TGTGCCAGTAGTACCCCGGGCCTTAATGAAAAACTGTTTTTT

D gene: NA
V gene: TRBV27
CDR3 length: 14
clone size: NA
J gene: TRBJ2-7
CDR3 protein: CASSPIPGFYEQYF
CDR3 DNA: TGTGCCAGCAGTCCCATCCCAGGGTTCTACGAGCAGTACTTC

D gene: NA
V gene: TRBV11-2
CDR3 length: 14
clone size: few
J gene: TRBJ2-7
CDR3 protein: CASSQSTDPYEQYF
CDR3 DNA: TGTGCCAGCAGCCAGAGCACGGATCCCTACGAGCAGTACTTC

D gene: NA
V gene: TRBV6-6
CDR3 length: 14
clone size: NA
J gene: TRBJ1-1
CDR3 protein: CASSYLGMNTEAFF
CDR3 DNA: TGTGCCAGCAGTTACCTCGGGATGAACACTGAAGCTTTCTTT

D gene: TRBD1
V gene: TRBV6-5
CDR3 length: 14
clone size: few
J gene: TRBJ2-5
CDR3 protein: CASSYSTGQETQYF
CDR3 DNA: TGTGCCAGCAGTTACTCGACAGGGCAAGAGACCCAGTACTTC

D gene: TRBD2
V gene: TRBV11-3
CDR3 length: 17
clone size: NA
J gene: TRBJ2-3
CDR3 protein: CASSPTYSGRWSDTQYF
CDR3 DNA: TGTGCCAGCAGCCCTACCTATAGCGGGAGGTGGTCAGATACGCAGTATTTT

D gene: TRBD1
V gene: TRBV5-4
CDR3 length: 12
clone size: NA
J gene: TRBJ2-7
CDR3 protein: CASSQTGVEQYF
CDR3 DNA: TGTGCCAGCAGCCAGACAGGGGTCGAGCAGTACTTC